This paragraph covers one TCR beta chain sequence. The data are from a study of T cells after yellow fever vaccination. The authors made TCR cDNA by 5'RACE template switching, adding a universal primer site and UMIs. TCRdb re-derived calls from the 5' RACE reads in MiXCR, one entry per CDR3 protein. The table shows a few hundred thousand distinct CDR3 sequences, with about 15% occurring only once. Source: PBMCs, taken about 5 days after the first yellow fever vaccination. The TCR sequence derives from a man aged 18 to 35 who received the YFV17D yellow fever vaccine.

CDR3 loop: CSAMDTLGLETQYF. CDR3 DNA: TGCAGTGCTATGGACACCCTTGGCCTTGAGACCCAGTACTTC. The chain joins TRBV20-1 to TRBJ2-5, with a weak D call TRBD1 (5 bases). The germline CDR1 and CDR2 sequences are DFQATT and SNEGSKA (reference sequence). The CDR3 length is 14 residues. V was cut by 4 bases and J by 5 bases, with 17 bases left in between.